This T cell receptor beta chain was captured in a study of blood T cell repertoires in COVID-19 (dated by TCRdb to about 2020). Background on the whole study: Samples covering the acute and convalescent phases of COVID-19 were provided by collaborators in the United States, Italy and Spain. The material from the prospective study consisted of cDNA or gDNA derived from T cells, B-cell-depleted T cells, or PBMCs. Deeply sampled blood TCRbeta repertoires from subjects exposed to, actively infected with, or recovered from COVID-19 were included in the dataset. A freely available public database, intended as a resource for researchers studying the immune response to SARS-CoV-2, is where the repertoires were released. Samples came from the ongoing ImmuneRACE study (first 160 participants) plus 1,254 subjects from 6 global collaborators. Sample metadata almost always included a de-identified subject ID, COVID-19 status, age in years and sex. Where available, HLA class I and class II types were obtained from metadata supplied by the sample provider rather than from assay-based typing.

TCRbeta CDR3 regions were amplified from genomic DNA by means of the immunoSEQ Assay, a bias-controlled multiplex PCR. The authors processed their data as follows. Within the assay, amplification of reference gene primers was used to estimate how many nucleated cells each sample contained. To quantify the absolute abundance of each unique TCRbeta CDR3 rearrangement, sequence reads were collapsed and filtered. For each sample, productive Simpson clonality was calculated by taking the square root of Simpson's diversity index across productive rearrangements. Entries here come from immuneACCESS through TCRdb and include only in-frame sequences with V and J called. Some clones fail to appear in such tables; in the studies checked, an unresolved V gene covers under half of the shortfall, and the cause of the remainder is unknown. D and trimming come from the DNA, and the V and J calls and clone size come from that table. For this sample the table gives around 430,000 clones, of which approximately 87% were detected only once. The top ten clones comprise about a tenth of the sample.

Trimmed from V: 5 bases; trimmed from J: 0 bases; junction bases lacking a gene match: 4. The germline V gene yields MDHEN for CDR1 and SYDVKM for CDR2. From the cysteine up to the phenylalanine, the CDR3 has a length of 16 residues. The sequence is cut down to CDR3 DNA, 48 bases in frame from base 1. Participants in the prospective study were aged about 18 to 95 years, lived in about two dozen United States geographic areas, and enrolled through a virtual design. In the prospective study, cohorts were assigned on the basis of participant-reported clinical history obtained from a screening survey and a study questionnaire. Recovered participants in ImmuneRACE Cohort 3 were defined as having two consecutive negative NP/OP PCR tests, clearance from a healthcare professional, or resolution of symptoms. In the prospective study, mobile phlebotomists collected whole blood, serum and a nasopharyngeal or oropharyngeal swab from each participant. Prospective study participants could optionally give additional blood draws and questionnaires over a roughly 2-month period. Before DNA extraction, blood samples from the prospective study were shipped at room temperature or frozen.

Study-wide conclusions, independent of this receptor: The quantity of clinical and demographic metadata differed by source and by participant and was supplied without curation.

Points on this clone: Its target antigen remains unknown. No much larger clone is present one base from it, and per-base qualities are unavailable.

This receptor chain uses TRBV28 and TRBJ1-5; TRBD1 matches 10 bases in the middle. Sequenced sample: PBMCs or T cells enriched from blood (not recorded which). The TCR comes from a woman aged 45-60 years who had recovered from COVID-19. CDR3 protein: CASSRDRGYSNQPQHF. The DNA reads TGTGCCAGCAGTAGGGACAGGGGCTATAGCAATCAGCCCCAGCATTTT.